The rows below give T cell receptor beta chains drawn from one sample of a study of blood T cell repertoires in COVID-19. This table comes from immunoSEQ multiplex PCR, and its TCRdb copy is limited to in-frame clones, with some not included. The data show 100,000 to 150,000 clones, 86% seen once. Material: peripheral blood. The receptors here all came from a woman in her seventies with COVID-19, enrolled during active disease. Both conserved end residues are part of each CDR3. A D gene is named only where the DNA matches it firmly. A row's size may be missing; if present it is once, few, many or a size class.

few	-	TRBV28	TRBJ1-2	TGTGCCAGCAGTGTGGCCCTGGCAGGCTATGGCTACACCTTC	CASSVALAGYGYTF
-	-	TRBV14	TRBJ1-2	TGTGCCAGCAGCCGGGGGGGTTGGAACTATGGCTACACCTTC	CASSRGGWNYGYTF
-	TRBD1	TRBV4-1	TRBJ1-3	TGCGCCAGCAGCCTCGAGACCACGACAGGGGTGGGTGGAAACACCATATATTTT	CASSLETTTGVGGNTIYF
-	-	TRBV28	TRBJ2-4	TGTGCCAGCAGTTGGGTGTACGGAGGGGGCCAAGATTCGAAAGCCAAAAACATTCAGTACTTC	CASSWVYGGGQDSKAKNIQYF
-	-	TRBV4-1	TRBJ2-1	TGCGCCAGCAGCCAAGGGGGCGGGGAGAATGAGCAGTTCTTC	CASSQGGGENEQFF
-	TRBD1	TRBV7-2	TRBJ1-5	TGTGCCAGCAGCGCCCGGGACAGGGGGGACAATCAGCCCCAGCATTTT	CASSARDRGDNQPQHF
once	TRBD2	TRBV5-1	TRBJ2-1	TGCGCCAGCAGCTTGACGGCGGGGGGGCCGGGTTCCTACAATGAGCAGTTCTTC	CASSLTAGGPGSYNEQFF
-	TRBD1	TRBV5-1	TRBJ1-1	TGCGCCAGCAGCTCCGGGACAGGGGGCACTGAAGCTTTCTTT	CASSSGTGGTEAFF
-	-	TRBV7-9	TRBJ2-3	TGTGCCAGCAGCTTAGACAGGGCCAATACGCAGTATTTT	CASSLDRANTQYF
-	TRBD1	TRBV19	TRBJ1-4	TGTGCCAGTAGAAATCGACAGGGGGCGGGTAAACTGTTTTTT	CASRNRQGAGKLFF
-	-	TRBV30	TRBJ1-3	TGTGCCTGGAGTCCCCAGGGATCCACCATATATTTT	CAWSPQGSTIYF
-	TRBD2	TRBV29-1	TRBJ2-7	TGCAGCGTTGATGGACTAGCGGGGTTCCAATCCTACGAGCAGTACTTC	CSVDGLAGFQSYEQYF
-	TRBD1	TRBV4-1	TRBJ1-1	TGCGCCAGCAGCCAGGGGCAGGGGGCTGAAGCTTTCTTT	CASSQGQGAEAFF
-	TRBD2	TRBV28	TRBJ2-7	TGTGCCAGCTTGATAGCGGGGGGGGCGTCGGACGAGCAGTACTTC	CASLIAGGASDEQYF
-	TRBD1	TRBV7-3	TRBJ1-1	TGTGCCAGCAGCTACGACAGGGTCACTGAAGCTTTCTTT	CASSYDRVTEAFF
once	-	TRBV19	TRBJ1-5	TGTGCCAGTAGGCATCGACGGGAGGGTAATCAGCCCCAGCATTTT	CASRHRREGNQPQHF
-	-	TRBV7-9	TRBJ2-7	TGTGCCAGCAGCTTTCCATCAGAGCAGTACTTC	CASSFPSEQYF
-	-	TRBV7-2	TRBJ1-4	TGTGCCAGCAGCTTAGGGCAGCGCGCAACTAATGAAAAACTGTTTTTT	CASSLGQRATNEKLFF
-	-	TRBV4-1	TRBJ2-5	TGCGCCAGCAGCCAAGGACGCGGATTTACAAGAGTCTTGGAGACCCAGTACTTC	CASSQGRGFTRVLETQYF
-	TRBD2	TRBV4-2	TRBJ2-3	TGTGCCAGCAGCCAAGATCCTAGCGGGGGGGCGGGTACGCAGTATTTT	CASSQDPSGGAGTQYF
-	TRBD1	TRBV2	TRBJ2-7	TGTGCCAGCAGTTTTGACAGGGGCCCCTCCTACGAGCAGTACTTC	CASSFDRGPSYEQYF
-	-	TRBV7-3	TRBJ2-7	TGTGCCAGCAGCTTTGGGCGGGCGTACGAGCAGTACTTC	CASSFGRAYEQYF
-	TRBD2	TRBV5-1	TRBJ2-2	TGCGCCAGCAGTAATTTAGCGGGGGACACCGGGGAGCTGTTTTTT	CASSNLAGDTGELFF
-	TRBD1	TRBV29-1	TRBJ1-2	TGCAGCGTCGCTGGGACAGGGGGTGACTATGGCTACACCTTC	CSVAGTGGDYGYTF
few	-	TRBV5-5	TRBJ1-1	TGTGCCAGCAGCTTTATTCCGAACACTGAAGCTTTCTTT	CASSFIPNTEAFF
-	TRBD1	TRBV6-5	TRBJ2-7	TGTGCCAGCAGTCCGGACAGGGCGGGCGAGCAGTACTTC	CASSPDRAGEQYF
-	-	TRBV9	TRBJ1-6	TGTGCCAGCAGCGTTCTGGGGACAAGTTCACCCCTCCACTTT	CASSVLGTSSPLHF
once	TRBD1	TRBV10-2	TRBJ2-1	TGCGCCAGCCGGGACAGCTCCTACAATGAGCAGTTCTTC	CASRDSSYNEQFF
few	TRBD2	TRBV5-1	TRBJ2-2	TGCGCCAGCAGCTTGGTTCTAAGCGGGGCAAACACCGGGGAGCTGTTTTTT	CASSLVLSGANTGELFF
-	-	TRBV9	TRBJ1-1	TGTGCCAGCAGCCGAAGGGGGATGGCTGAAGCTTTCTTT	CASSRRGMAEAFF
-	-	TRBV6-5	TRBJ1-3	TGTGCCAGCAGTTACTCACAGGCCACGGGAAACACCATATATTTT	CASSYSQATGNTIYF
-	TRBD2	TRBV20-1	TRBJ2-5	TGCAGTGCTAGTCCGGGGGGGGTAGAGACCCAGTACTTC	CSASPGGVETQYF
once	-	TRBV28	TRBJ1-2	TGTGCCAGCAGTCCTCGCTCGTGGGAGACGTTTTATGGCTACACCTTC	CASSPRSWETFYGYTF
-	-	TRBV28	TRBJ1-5	TGTGCCAGCAGCGTACTCGTCCAGCCCCAGCATTTT	CASSVLVQPQHF
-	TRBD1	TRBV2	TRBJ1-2	TGTGCCAGCAGTCCCGCCGGGACAGGGCGTGACTATGGCTACACCTTC	CASSPAGTGRDYGYTF
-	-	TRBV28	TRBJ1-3	TGTGCCAGCAGTGCCCATTACGGGAATTCAGGAAACACCATATATTTT	CASSAHYGNSGNTIYF
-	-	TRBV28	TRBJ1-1	TGTGCCAGCAGTATGGACTTGACTGAAGCTTTCTTT	CASSMDLTEAFF
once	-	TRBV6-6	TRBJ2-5	TGTGCCAGCAGTCCAGAGGCGGGAGAGACCCAGTACTTC	CASSPEAGETQYF
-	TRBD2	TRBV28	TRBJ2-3	TGTGCCAGCAGTATAACTAGCGGGGGCCCGGATACGCAGTATTTT	CASSITSGGPDTQYF
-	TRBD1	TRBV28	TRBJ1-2	TGTGCCAGCAGTCCACTCGGCAGGACAGGTCCGTCCTATGGCTACACCTTC	CASSPLGRTGPSYGYTF
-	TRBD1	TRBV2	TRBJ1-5	TGTGCCAGCAGTACTAGGGACAGGGGGCAAGATAGCAATCAGCCCCAGCATTTT	CASSTRDRGQDSNQPQHF
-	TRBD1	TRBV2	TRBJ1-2	TGTGCCAGCACCTTGACAGGGGGCGCGGGGGGCTACACCTTC	CASTLTGGAGGYTF
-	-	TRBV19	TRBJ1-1	TGTGCCAGTAGTCCCTGGGGGGGGGCCACTGAAGCTTTCTTT	CASSPWGGATEAFF
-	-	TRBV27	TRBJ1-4	TGTGCCAGCAGTTTACGCGGGCGTACTAATGAAAAACTGTTTTTT	CASSLRGRTNEKLFF
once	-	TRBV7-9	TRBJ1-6	TGTGCCAGCAGCCCACCGGGACTCCTTTATTCACCCCTCCACTTT	CASSPPGLLYSPLHF
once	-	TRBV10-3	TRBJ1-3	TGTGCCATCATGGAGGGTTCTTCTGGAAACACCATATATTTT	CAIMEGSSGNTIYF
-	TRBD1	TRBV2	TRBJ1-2	TGTGCCACCATCGTAGAGGGACAGGGAAACTATGGCTACACCTTC	CATIVEGQGNYGYTF
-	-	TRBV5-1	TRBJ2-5	TGCGCCAGCAGCCCTGTCCAAGAGACCCAGTACTTC	CASSPVQETQYF
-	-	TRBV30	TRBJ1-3	TGTGCGTACTCCGCTACAGCTTCTGGAAACACCATATATTTT	CAYSATASGNTIYF
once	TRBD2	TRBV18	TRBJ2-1	TGTGCCAGCTCACCCCCGACTAGCGGAGGGAGCGGGGGGTCCTACAATGAGCAGTTCTTC	CASSPPTSGGSGGSYNEQFF
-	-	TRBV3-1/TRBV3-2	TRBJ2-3	TGTGCCAGCAGCCTCCTGGGGGGGGCCTTTCCGGACACAGATACGCAGTATTTT	CASSLLGGAFPDTDTQYF
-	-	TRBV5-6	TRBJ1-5	TGTGCCAGCAGCTTTTTTTCGCTTACGGATCAGCCCCAGCATTTT	CASSFFSLTDQPQHF
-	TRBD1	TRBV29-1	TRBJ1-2	TGCAGCGTCCCAGACAGGGCTCCCAACTATGGCTACACCTTC	CSVPDRAPNYGYTF